One and the same sample provided the 20 T cell receptor beta chains below, sequenced in a study of graft-versus-host responses after intestinal transplantation. Method: immunoSEQ multiplex PCR; TCRdb's copy keeps in-frame clones and lacks some. Among about 83,000 clones listed, roughly nine tenths were seen once. No cognate antigen is known for these TCRs. The material sequenced was unstimulated CD4+ T cells sorted from spleen or lymph node cells, taken before intestinal transplant. Receptors were obtained from a human donor who received an intestinal transplant.

V usage is TRBV10-1 and J usage is TRBJ2-1; D uncertain. V lost 2 bases, J lost 7 bases, and 15 bases lay in between. Per the germline V gene, CDR1 is WNHNN and CDR2 is SYGVQD (reference sequence). This CDR3 contains 15 residues. The CDR3 DNA sequence: TGCGCCAGCAGTGAGCCCGGTTCCAGGTTTAATGAGCAGTTCTTC. Its translation is CASSEPGSRFNEQFF.

This chain joins TRBV5-8 and TRBJ1-2, with D perhaps TRBD1 (5 bases). CDR1 is SGHTS, CDR2 YDEGEE, per germline. This CDR3 spans 15 amino acids. The V and J ends lost 4 bases and 0 bases respectively, with 13 bases between them. CDR3 residues: CASSLGGLANYGYTF. The DNA for the CDR3 is TGTGCCAGCAGCCTTGGGGGGTTAGCTAACTATGGCTACACCTTC.

The V and J genes are TRBV28 and TRBJ1-2, with TRBD1 matching over 7 bases. This CDR3 comprises 13 residues. V lost 6 bases to trimming and J lost 8 bases; unmatched junction nucleotides: 9. Germline CDR1 is MDHEN and CDR2 is SYDVKM. The CDR3 sequence is CASRAGGFTGYTF. The CDR3 DNA sequence: TGTGCCAGCAGAGCAGGGGGTTTTACGGGCTACACCTTC.

The V and J genes are TRBV10-3 and TRBJ2-7, with TRBD2 identical over 9 bases. Germline V gene sequence: CDR1 ENHRY, CDR2 SYGVKD. The junction had 8 bases not matched to a gene; V was cut back by 8 bases and J by 0 bases. CDR3 length equals 15 residues. Written as DNA, the CDR3 is TGTGCCATCCGAACAGGACTAGCGAACTCCTACGAGCAGTACTTC. Its protein product is CAIRTGLANSYEQYF.

This rearrangement joins TRBV18 to TRBJ2-3; no definite D call. Trimming shortened V by 5 bases and J by 4 bases, and 10 bases separated the two germline ends. The CDR3 has 13 residues. Germline CDR1 reads KGHSH; CDR2 reads LQKENI. CDR3 amino acids: CASSFGRADTQYF. CDR3 in DNA: TGTGCCAGCTCATTCGGCCGGGCAGATACGCAGTATTTT.

J is TRBJ2-7 and V is TRBV10-1; D not resolved. Germline assignment: CDR1 WNHNN and CDR2 SYGVQD (reference sequence). This CDR3 spans 14 amino acids. V lost 0 bases to trimming and J lost 6 bases, with 12 bases between them. The CDR3 DNA is TGCGCCAGCAGTGAGTCTGGAGTGTTGGGCGAGCAGTACTTC. This translates into CASSESGVLGEQYF.

This clone was observed once. The chain links TRBV5-8 to TRBJ1-1; TRBD1 matches at 10 bases. Germline V gene sequence: CDR1 SGHTS, CDR2 YDEGEE. Trimming cost V 0 bases and J 4 bases; bases outside gene matches: 9. The CDR3 runs to 17 residues. CDR3 nucleotide sequence: TGTGCCAGCAGCTTGGAGTTATCGGACAGGGGGAGCACTGAAGCTTTCTTT. Its translation: CASSLELSDRGSTEAFF.

The chain couples TRBV27 to TRBJ2-4, with 8 bases lining up with TRBD1. The CDR3 extends over 15 amino acids. The J segment lost 2 bases and the V segment lost 4 bases, leaving 4 bases of the junction unmatched. Germline V gives CDR1 MNHEY, CDR2 SMNVEV (reference sequence). The DNA for the CDR3 is TGTGCCAGCAGTTACTGGACAGGGACCAAAAACATTCAGTACTTC. Its protein is CASSYWTGTKNIQYF.

The J gene is TRBJ1-1, the V gene TRBV5-1; D perhaps matches TRBD1 (5 bases). This CDR3 spans 15 amino acids. Germline V gene lookup returns CDR1 SGHRS and CDR2 YFSETQ. V dropped 0 bases and J dropped 4 bases, with 13 bases sitting between them. This chain's CDR3 is CASSLEGALTTEAFF. The CDR3 DNA sequence: TGCGCCAGCAGCTTGGAAGGGGCCTTGACCACTGAAGCTTTCTTT.

The CDR3 nucleotides read TGTGCCAGCAGTTTATATCCCCCTAGATTCACAGATACGCAGTATTTT. Residues: CASSLYPPRFTDTQYF. The rearrangement links TRBV27 to TRBJ2-3; the D is unclear. The CDR3 runs to 16 residues. Germline assignment: CDR1 MNHEY and CDR2 SMNVEV (reference sequence). V dropped 1 base and J dropped 2 bases, with 13 bases sitting between them.

Written as DNA, the CDR3 is TGTGCCAGCTGGGATCCGACTAGCGGAGACCAAGAGACCCAGTACTTC. It yields the protein CASWDPTSGDQETQYF. J is TRBJ2-5 and V is TRBV6-6; 9 nucleotides match TRBD2. This CDR3 is 16 amino acids long. V gave up 8 bases and J gave up 0 bases; unmatched junction bases: 10. Looked up from germline, CDR1 is MNHNY and CDR2 is SVGAGI (reference sequence).

CDR3 amino acids: CASKGQKMNTEAFF. The CDR3, as DNA: TGTGCCAGCAAGGGACAGAAGATGAACACTGAAGCTTTCTTT. The chain recombines TRBV6-1 with TRBJ1-1; the match to TRBD1 covers 7 bases. V shed 7 bases, J shed 0 bases, and the junction held 5 bases outside the gene matches. CDR1 is MNHNS, CDR2 SASEGT, per germline. The CDR3 runs to 14 residues.

For the CDR3, the DNA is TGTGCCAGCACCGCGGCCCCGGGACAGGGGGCGCGGAGCTACACCTTC. Protein sequence: CASTAAPGQGARSYTF. The V and J genes are TRBV27 and TRBJ1-2; 12 bases map to TRBD1. The germline CDR1 and CDR2 sequences are MNHEY and SMNVEV (reference sequence). With V trimmed by 7 bases and J by 9 bases, 15 bases remained unmatched. The CDR3 runs to 16 residues.

This clone was counted only a few times. The chain recombines TRBV6-1 with TRBJ2-7; 9 nucleotides agree with TRBD1. This CDR3 is 15 amino acids long. Per germline, CDR1 MNHNS and CDR2 SASEGT. Germline trimming cut 1 base from V and 3 bases from J; bases unmatched to any gene: 4. The CDR3 spells CASSEVRTGDYEQYF. Here the CDR3 DNA reads TGTGCCAGCAGTGAAGTACGGACAGGGGACTACGAGCAGTACTTC.

The chain joins TRBV7-3 to TRBJ2-3; TRBD2 matches 10 bases. From germline, CDR1 is SGHTA and CDR2 FQGTGA. Germline trimming cut 8 bases from V and 1 base from J; bases unmatched to any gene: 6. This CDR3 contains 15 residues. The CDR3 DNA reads TGTGCCAGCGGTGAGCGGGAGGGCCGCACAGATACGCAGTATTTT. This codes for CASGEREGRTDTQYF.

The chain has TRBV2 and TRBJ2-2; D unclear. CDR3 length equals 11 residues. The V end was cut by 7 bases, the J end by 6 bases, with 6 bases between. CDR1 and CDR2 (germline): SNHLY, FYNNEI. The CDR3 loop is CASTGAGELFF. The CDR3 DNA reads TGTGCCAGCACCGGAGCCGGGGAGCTGTTTTTT.

This clone has more than one count but fewer than ten. This chain connects TRBV6-4 to TRBJ2-2; D perhaps matches TRBD1 (5 bases). The CDR3 has 13 residues. Per the germline V gene, CDR1 is MRHNA and CDR2 is SNTAGT. Trimming stripped 7 bases from V and 1 base from J, with 7 bases between. The CDR3 DNA is TGTGCCAGCAAGGGGCGGAACACCGGGGAGCTGTTTTTT. The encoded protein is CASKGRNTGELFF.

This clone showed up just once. The V gene is TRBV2, the J gene TRBJ1-1; D unclear. Germline lookup yields CDR1 SNHLY and CDR2 FYNNEI. The CDR3 runs 13 residues. Deletions cut 7 bases from V and 3 bases from J, with 12 bases between. The CDR3, as DNA: TGTGCCAGCACCCGTTGGGGAGACACTGAAGCTTTCTTT. It encodes CASTRWGDTEAFF. The variable domain in full, completed from reference TRBV2 and TRBJ1-1, reads EPEVTQTPSHQVTQMGQEVILRCVPISNHLYFYWYRQILGQKVEFLVSFYNNEISEKSEIFDDQFSVERPDGSNFTLKIRSTKLEDSAMYFCASTRWGDTEAFFGQGTRLTVV.

The V call is TRBV30, the J call TRBJ1-6; D is perhaps TRBD1 (6 bases). Germline V CDR1 and CDR2: GTSNPN, SVGIG (reference sequence). V lost 0 bases and J 8 bases, leaving 14 bases between the germline ends. This CDR3 is built from 15 residues. The CDR3 protein is CAWSVRSRGDSPLHF. The DNA for the CDR3 is TGTGCCTGGAGTGTACGCAGCAGGGGAGATTCACCCCTCCACTTT.

The chain couples TRBV5-1 to TRBJ1-1, with D possibly being TRBD1 (5 bases). This CDR3 spans 15 amino acids. The ends were cut back, 0 bases at V and 6 bases at J, with 15 bases in the middle. Germline CDR1 is SGHRS and CDR2 is YFSETQ. CDR3 amino acids: CASSLVSKGQAEAFF. The CDR3 DNA sequence: TGCGCCAGCAGCTTGGTTTCCAAGGGGCAAGCTGAAGCTTTCTTT.